This T cell receptor beta chain was identified during a study of cytomegalovirus exposure and HLA in healthy donors. V gave up 5 bases and J gave up 2 bases, with 13 bases separating them. The CDR3 length is 14 residues. Germline V gene sequence: CDR1 SGHVS, CDR2 FQNEAQ. The study ran its PCR with 60 Vbeta and 13 Jbeta primers. Under the authors' procedure: Later, 80 million or so unique TCR beta chains were counted in an analysis, and about 10 million of them were shared. Produced via immunoSEQ multiplex PCR; TCRdb's table is partial and in-frame only. From that table come the V and J calls and clone size; the DNA was used to work out D and trimming. The sample shows approximately 190,000 clones, approximately 70% of them seen only once. This clone was observed a single time. Its antigen is currently unknown. Findings and caveats of the study: In a later analysis, TCR beta V- and J-gene trimming showed a link to a missense DCLRE1C variant.

This clonotype was obtained from a man aged 35-49 years in good health and CMV-seropositive. What was sequenced was PBMCs. This chain connects TRBV7-8 to TRBJ2-7, with a possible D match to TRBD2 (5 bases). This chain's CDR3 is CASSPRGAPYEQYF. CDR3 nucleotides: TGTGCCAGCAGCCCCCGGGGAGCCCCCTACGAGCAGTACTTC.